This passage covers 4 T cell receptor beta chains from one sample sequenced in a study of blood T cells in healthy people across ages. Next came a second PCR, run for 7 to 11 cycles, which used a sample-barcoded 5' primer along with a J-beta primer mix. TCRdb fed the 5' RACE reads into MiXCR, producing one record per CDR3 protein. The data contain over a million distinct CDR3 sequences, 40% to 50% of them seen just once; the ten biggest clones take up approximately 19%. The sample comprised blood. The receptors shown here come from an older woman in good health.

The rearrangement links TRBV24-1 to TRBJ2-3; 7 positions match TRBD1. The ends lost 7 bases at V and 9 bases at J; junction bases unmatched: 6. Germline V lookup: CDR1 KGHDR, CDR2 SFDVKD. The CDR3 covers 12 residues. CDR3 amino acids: CATSHDRVTQYF. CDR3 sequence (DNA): TGTGCCACCAGCCACGACAGGGTGACGCAGTATTTT.

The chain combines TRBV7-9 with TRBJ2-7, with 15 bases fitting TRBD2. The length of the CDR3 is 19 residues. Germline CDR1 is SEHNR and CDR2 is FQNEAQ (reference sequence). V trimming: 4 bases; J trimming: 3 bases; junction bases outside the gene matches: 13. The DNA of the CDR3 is TGTGCCAGCAGCTCAACCGGGACTAGCGGGAGGTGGGCTGGCTACGAGCAGTACTTC. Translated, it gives CASSSTGTSGRWAGYEQYF.

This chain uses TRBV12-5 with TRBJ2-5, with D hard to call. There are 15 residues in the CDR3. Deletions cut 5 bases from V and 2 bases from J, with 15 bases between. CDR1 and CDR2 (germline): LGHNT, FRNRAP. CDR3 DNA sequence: TGTGCTAGTGGTCCGGGTCAGTCCTTTCAAGAGACCCAGTACTTC. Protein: CASGPGQSFQETQYF.

The CDR3 loop is CASTHQGGVSYEQYF. CDR3 nucleotide sequence: TGTGCCAGCACCCACCAGGGAGGGGTTAGCTACGAGCAGTACTTC. V gene TRBV7-2 combines with J gene TRBJ2-7; 7 bases line up with TRBD2. This CDR3 has 15 amino acids. Germline V CDR1 and CDR2: SGHTA, FQGNSA. The junction had 12 bases not matched to a gene; V was cut back by 7 bases and J by 3 bases.